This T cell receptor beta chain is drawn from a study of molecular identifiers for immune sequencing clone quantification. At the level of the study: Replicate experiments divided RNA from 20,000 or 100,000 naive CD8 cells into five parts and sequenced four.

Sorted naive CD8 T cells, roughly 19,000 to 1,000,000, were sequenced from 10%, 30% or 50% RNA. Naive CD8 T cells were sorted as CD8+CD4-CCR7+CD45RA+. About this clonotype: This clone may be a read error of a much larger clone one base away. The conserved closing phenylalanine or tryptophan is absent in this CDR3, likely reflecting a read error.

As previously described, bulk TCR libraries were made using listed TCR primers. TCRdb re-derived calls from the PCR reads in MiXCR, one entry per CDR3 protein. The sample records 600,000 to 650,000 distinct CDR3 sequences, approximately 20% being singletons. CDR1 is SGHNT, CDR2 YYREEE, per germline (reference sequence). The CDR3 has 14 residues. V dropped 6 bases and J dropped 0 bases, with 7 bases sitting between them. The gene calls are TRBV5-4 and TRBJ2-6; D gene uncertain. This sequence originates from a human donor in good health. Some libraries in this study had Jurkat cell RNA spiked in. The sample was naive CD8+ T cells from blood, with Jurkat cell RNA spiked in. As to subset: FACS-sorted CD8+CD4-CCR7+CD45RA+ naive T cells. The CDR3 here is CASKGSSGANVLTS. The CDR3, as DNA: TGTGCCAGCAAGGGTAGCTCTGGGGCCAACGTCCTGACTTCC.